This T cell receptor (beta chain) was profiled in a study of identical twins. Broader study findings: Conclusions came from cross-sectional statistical analysis, not from following the same donors.

Deletions cut 5 bases from V and 8 bases from J, with 21 bases between. This CDR3 is 15 amino acids long. Germline V gene sequence: CDR1 SEHNR, CDR2 FQNEAQ (reference sequence). About this clonotype itself: Its antigen is as yet unknown.

MiXCR was run by TCRdb on the 5' RACE reads, yielding one entry per CDR3 protein. The sample lists hundreds of thousands of distinct CDR3 sequences, 12% occurring once. The same sample was also used in a study of yellow fever vaccine responses in identical twins.

This TCR was sampled from a young woman in good health. The sample consisted of PBMCs. The rearrangement uses TRBV7-9 and TRBJ1-1, with D perhaps matching TRBD1 (5 bases). The CDR3 protein is CASSPQQTVGSEAFF. The CDR3 DNA follows: TGTGCCAGCAGCCCACAACAGACAGTCGGAAGCGAAGCTTTCTTT. Full variable domain (rest looked up from reference TRBV7-9 and TRBJ1-1): DTGVSQNPRHKITKRGQNVTFRCDPISEHNRLYWYRQTLGQGPEFLTYFQNEAQLEKSRLLSDRFSAERPKGSFSTLEIQRTEQGDSAMYLCASSPQQTVGSEAFFGQGTRLTVV.